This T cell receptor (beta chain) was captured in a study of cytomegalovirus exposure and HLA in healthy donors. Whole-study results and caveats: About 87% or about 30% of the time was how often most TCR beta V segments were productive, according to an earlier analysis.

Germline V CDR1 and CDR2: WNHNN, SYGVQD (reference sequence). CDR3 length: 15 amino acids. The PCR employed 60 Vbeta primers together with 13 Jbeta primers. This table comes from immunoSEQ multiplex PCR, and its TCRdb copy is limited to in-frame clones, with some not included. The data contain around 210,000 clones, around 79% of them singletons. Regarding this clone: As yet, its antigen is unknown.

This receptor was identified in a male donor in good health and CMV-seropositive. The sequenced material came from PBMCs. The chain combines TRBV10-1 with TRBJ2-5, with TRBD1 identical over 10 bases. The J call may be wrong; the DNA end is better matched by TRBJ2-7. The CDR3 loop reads CASSSRDRGIYEQYF. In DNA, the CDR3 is TGCGCCAGCTCTAGCCGGGACAGGGGTATCTACGAGCAGTACTTC.